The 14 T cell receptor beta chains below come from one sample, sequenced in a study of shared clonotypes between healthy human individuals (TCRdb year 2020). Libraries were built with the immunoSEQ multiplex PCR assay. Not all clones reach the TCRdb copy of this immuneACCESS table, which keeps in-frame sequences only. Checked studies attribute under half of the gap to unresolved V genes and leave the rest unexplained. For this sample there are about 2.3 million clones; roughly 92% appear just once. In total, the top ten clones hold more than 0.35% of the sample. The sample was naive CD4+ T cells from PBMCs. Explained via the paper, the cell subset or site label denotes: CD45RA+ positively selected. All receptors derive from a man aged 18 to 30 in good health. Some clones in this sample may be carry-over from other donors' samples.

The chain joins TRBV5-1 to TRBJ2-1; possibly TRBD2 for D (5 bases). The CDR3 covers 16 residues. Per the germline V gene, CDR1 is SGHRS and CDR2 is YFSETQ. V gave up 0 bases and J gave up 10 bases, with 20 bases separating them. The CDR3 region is CASSLDSRRVDREQFF. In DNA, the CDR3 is TGCGCCAGCAGCTTGGATTCGCGGCGGGTAGACCGCGAGCAGTTCTTC. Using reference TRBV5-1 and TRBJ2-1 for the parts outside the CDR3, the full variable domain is KAGVTQTPRYLIKTRGQQVTLSCSPISGHRSVSWYQQTPGQGLQFLFEYFSETQRNKGNFPGRFSGRQFSNSRSEMNVSTLELGDSALYLCASSLDSRRVDREQFFGPGTRLTVL.

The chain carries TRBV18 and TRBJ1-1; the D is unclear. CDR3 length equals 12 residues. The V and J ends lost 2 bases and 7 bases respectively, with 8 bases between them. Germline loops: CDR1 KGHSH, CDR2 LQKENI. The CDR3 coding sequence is TGTGCCAGCTCACCAAAGGACGGTGAAGCTTTCTTT. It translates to CASSPKDGEAFF.

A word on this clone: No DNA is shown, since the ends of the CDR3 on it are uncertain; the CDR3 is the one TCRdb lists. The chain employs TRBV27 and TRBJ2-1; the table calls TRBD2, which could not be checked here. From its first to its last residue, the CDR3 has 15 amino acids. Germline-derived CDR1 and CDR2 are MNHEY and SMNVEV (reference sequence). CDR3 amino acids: CASSLGTGNYNEQFF.

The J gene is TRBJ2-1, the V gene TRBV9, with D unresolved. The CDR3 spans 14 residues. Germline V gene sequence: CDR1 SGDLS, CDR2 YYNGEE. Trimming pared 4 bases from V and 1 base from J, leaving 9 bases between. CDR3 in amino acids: CASSPQGSYNEQFF. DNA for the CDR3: TGTGCCAGCAGCCCCCAAGGTTCCTACAATGAGCAGTTCTTC.

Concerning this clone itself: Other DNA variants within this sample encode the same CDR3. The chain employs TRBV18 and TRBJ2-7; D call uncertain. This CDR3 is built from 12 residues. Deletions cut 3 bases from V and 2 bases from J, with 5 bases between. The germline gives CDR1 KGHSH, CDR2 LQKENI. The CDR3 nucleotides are TGTGCCAGCTCACCGAGAGCCTACGAGCAGTACTTC. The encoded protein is CASSPRAYEQYF. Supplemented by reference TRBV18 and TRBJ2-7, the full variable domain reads NAGVMQNPRHLVRRRGQEARLRCSPMKGHSHVYWYRQLPEEGLKFMVYLQKENIIDESGMPKERFSAEFPKEGPSILRIQQVVRGDSAAYFCASSPRAYEQYFGPGTRLTVT.

CDR3 region: CSTWTGVEAFF. The CDR3 DNA reads TGCAGCACATGGACAGGGGTTGAAGCTTTCTTT. This chain uses TRBV29-1 with TRBJ1-1; 9 bases map to TRBD1. Germline V CDR1 and CDR2: SQVTM, ANQGSEA. CDR3 size: 11 residues. Trimming at V came to 8 bases and at J to 7 bases, leaving 5 bases not matched to a gene.

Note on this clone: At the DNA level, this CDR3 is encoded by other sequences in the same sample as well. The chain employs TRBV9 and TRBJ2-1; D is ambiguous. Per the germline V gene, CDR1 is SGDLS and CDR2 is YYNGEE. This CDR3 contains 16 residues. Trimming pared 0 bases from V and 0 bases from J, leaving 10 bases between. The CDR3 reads CASSVGGSSSYNEQFF. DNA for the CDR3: TGTGCCAGCAGCGTAGGTGGCTCAAGCTCCTACAATGAGCAGTTCTTC. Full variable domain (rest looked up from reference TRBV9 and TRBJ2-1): DSGVTQTPKHLITATGQRVTLRCSPRSGDLSVYWYQQSLDQGLQFLIQYYNGEERAKGNILERFSAQQFPDLHSELNLSSLELGDSALYFCASSVGGSSSYNEQFFGPGTRLTVL.

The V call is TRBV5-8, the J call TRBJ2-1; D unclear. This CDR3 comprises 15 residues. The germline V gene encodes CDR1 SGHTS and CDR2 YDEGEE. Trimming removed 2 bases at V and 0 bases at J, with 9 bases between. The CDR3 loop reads CASSFPGLSYNEQFF. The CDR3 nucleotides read TGTGCCAGCAGCTTCCCCGGGCTCTCCTACAATGAGCAGTTCTTC.

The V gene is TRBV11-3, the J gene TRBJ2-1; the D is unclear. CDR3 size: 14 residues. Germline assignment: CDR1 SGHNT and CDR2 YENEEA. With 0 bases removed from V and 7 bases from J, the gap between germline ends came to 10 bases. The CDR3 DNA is TGTGCCAGCAGCTTAGAGTTGAGCGTTAATGAGCAGTTCTTC. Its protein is CASSLELSVNEQFF.

CDR3 loop: CASSVTGTVINEQFF. In DNA form, the CDR3 reads TGTGCCAGCAGCGTAACCGGGACAGTTATCAATGAGCAGTTCTTC. The rearrangement joins TRBV5-6 to TRBJ2-1, with 7 bases lining up with TRBD1. Germline-derived CDR1 and CDR2 are SGHDT and YYEEEE. The CDR3 is 15 amino acids. V shed 4 bases, J shed 6 bases, and the junction held 10 bases outside the gene matches.

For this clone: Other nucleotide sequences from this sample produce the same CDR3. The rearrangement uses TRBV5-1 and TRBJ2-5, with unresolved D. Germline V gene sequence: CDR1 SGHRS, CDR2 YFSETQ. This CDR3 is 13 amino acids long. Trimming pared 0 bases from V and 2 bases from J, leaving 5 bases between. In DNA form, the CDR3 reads TGCGCCAGCAGCTTGGCCACACAAGAGACCCAGTACTTC. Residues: CASSLATQETQYF.

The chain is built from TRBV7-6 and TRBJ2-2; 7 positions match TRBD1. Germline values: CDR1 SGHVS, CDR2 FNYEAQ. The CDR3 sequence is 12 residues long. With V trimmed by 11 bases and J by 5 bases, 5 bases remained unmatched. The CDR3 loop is CARGTATGELFF. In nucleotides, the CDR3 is TGTGCCCGAGGGACAGCTACCGGGGAGCTGTTTTTT. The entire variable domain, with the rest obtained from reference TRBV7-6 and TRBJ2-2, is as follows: GAGVSQSPRYKVTKRGQDVALRCDPISGHVSLYWYRQALGQGPEFLTYFNYEAQQDKSGLPNDRFSAERPEGSISTLTIQRTEQRDSAMYRCARGTATGELFFGEGSRLTVL.

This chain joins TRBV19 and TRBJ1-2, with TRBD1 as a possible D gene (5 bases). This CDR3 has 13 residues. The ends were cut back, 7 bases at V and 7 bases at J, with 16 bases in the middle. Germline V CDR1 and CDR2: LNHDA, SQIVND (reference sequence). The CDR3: CASTPGWGSGYTF. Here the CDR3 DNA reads TGTGCCAGTACCCCTGGGTGGGGGAGTGGCTACACCTTC.

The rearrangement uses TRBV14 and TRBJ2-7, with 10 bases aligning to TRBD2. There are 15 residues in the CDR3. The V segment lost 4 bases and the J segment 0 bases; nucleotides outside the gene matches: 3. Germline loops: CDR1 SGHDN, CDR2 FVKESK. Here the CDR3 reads CASSLGLATSYEQYF. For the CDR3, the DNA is TGTGCCAGCAGCCTGGGACTAGCGACCTCCTACGAGCAGTACTTC.